This T cell receptor beta chain stems from a study of early T cells in non-severe SARS-CoV-2 infection. Only a few counts were recorded for this clonotype. The CDR3 is 13 residues long. CDR1 is GTSNPN, CDR2 SVGIG, per germline (reference sequence). V dropped 4 bases and J dropped 5; count of bases not matched to a gene: 4. TCRdb processed the 5' RACE reads anew with MiXCR; each CDR3 protein has one entry. The sample consists of some 46,000 distinct CDR3 sequences, 7.5% to 10% of them appearing once. The chain has TRBV30 and TRBJ2-5; the match to TRBD2 covers 10 bases. The clonotype originates from an adult who was a healthcare worker with PCR-confirmed SARS-CoV-2 infection or an uninfected control (not recorded which). Input material: whole blood. CDR3 sequence reads: CAWKASGSETQYF. The CDR3 coding sequence is TGTGCCTGGAAGGCTAGCGGGAGTGAGACCCAGTACTTC.